The 27 T cell receptor beta chains reported below all come from one sample, sequenced in a study of blood T cell repertoires in COVID-19. Sequenced by immunoSEQ multiplex PCR; TCRdb stores in-frame clones only, minus some. Of approximately 410,000 clones in the sample, about nine tenths are singletons; the top ten hold 1.4%. The sample consisted of peripheral blood. These receptors came from a woman younger than 45 with active or convalescent COVID-19.

V gene TRBV7-9 combines with J gene TRBJ2-5; 9 nucleotides match TRBD2. V lost 1 base, J lost 5 bases, and 11 bases stayed unmatched. CDR3 size: 17 residues. The V gene's germline CDR1 is SEHNR and CDR2 FQNEAQ (reference sequence). CDR3 residues: CASSLVWELAGSETQYF. The CDR3 DNA follows: TGTGCCAGCAGCTTAGTGTGGGAGCTAGCGGGGTCCGAGACCCAGTACTTC.

This clone was counted between two and nine times. The genes are TRBV6-5 and TRBJ1-4, with TRBD1 as a possible D gene (6 bases). Trimming removed 5 bases at V and 5 bases at J, with 9 bases between. CDR3 length: 13 residues. Germline CDR1 is MNHEY and CDR2 is SVGAGI. DNA for the CDR3: TGTGCCAGCAGTCCTCAGGGGAATGAAAAACTGTTTTTT. It codes for CASSPQGNEKLFF.

The chain has TRBV12-3 or TRBV12-4 and TRBJ2-1, with D perhaps matching TRBD2 (6 bases). There are 13 residues in the CDR3. V lost 3 bases, J lost 6 bases, and 9 bases lay in between. CDR3 region: CASSFAGGNEQFF. In DNA, the CDR3 is TGTGCCAGCAGTTTCGCCGGGGGCAATGAGCAGTTCTTC.

This chain links TRBV5-4 with TRBJ2-5; 11 positions match TRBD1. V gave up 4 bases and J gave up 3 bases; unmatched junction bases: 8. There are 16 residues in the CDR3. CDR1 and CDR2 from the germline V gene are SGHNT and YYREEE (reference sequence). The CDR3 here is CASSTGTGGWKETQYF. Here the CDR3 DNA reads TGTGCCAGCAGCACCGGGACAGGGGGTTGGAAAGAGACCCAGTACTTC.

V usage is TRBV10-1 and J usage is TRBJ1-5, with 7 bases identical to TRBD1. This CDR3 is built from 13 residues. Germline V gene sequence: CDR1 WNHNN, CDR2 SYGVQD (reference sequence). The J segment lost 7 bases and the V segment lost 6 bases, leaving 6 bases of the junction unmatched. The CDR3 DNA reads as TGCGCCAGCAGCATAACAGGGGACCAGCCCCAGCATTTT. Translated: CASSITGDQPQHF.

The gene calls are TRBV4-1 and TRBJ2-2, with 10 bases lining up with TRBD2. This CDR3 has 17 amino acids. Germline values: CDR1 MGHRA, CDR2 YSYEKL. Losses at the gene ends were 4 bases for V and 4 bases for J; bases not matched to a gene: 9. The CDR3 spells CASSRFPSGRSTGELFF. CDR3 DNA sequence: TGCGCCAGCAGCCGCTTCCCTAGCGGGAGAAGCACCGGGGAGCTGTTTTTT.

The chain joins TRBV15 to TRBJ2-3; no definite D call. From germline, CDR1 is LNHNV and CDR2 YYDKDF (reference sequence). This CDR3 is 14 amino acids long. Trimming left V 0 bases short and J 0 bases short, with 4 bases between. CDR3 in amino acids: CATSRESSTDTQYF. DNA of the CDR3: TGTGCCACCAGCAGAGAGTCTAGCACAGATACGCAGTATTTT.

V is TRBV27 and J is TRBJ1-6; possibly TRBD1 for D (5 bases). Germline V gene data show CDR1 as MNHEY and CDR2 as SMNVEV (reference sequence). The CDR3 spans 14 residues. Trimming pared 4 bases from V and 6 bases from J, leaving 10 bases between. The chain's CDR3 is CASSSRGINSPLHF. In DNA form, the CDR3 reads TGTGCCAGCAGTTCCCGGGGGATTAATTCACCCCTCCACTTT.

The chain couples TRBV5-1 to TRBJ2-7; 9 nucleotides line up with TRBD1. J was trimmed by 6 bases and V by 0 bases; bases with no gene match: 1. Per the germline V gene, CDR1 is SGHRS and CDR2 is YFSETQ. The CDR3 sequence is 13 residues long. Here the CDR3 DNA reads TGCGCCAGCAGCTTGGGACAGGGGGGCGAGCAGTACTTC. Its translation is CASSLGQGGEQYF.

The chain is built from TRBV2 and TRBJ1-4; TRBD1 might be the D (6 bases). From germline, CDR1 is SNHLY and CDR2 FYNNEI. V lost 5 bases to trimming and J lost 5 bases, with 18 bases between them. The CDR3 length is 16 residues. Here the CDR3 reads CASSRRQGRTNEKLFF. CDR3 bases: TGTGCCAGCAGTCGAAGGCAGGGGCGCACCAATGAAAAACTGTTTTTT.

The gene calls are TRBV5-1 and TRBJ2-5, with 8 bases aligning to TRBD2. With 2 bases clipped from V and 4 bases from J, the junction kept 7 bases outside the gene matches. Germline loops: CDR1 SGHRS, CDR2 YFSETQ. The CDR3 is 15 amino acids. CDR3 sequence reads: CASSFDGRAVETQYF. The CDR3 DNA follows: TGCGCCAGCAGCTTTGACGGGAGGGCCGTAGAGACCCAGTACTTC.

CDR3 sequence reads: CASSQDFDSVNQPQHF. The CDR3 DNA sequence: TGTGCCAGCAGCCAAGATTTCGACAGCGTAAATCAGCCCCAGCATTTT. The chain combines TRBV4-2 with TRBJ1-5; perhaps TRBD1 as D (5 bases). The CDR3 is made up of 16 amino acids. The germline gives CDR1 LGHNA, CDR2 YNFKEQ. Deletions cut 0 bases from V and 4 bases from J, with 13 bases between.

The chain recombines TRBV29-1 with TRBJ2-7, with 7 positions matching TRBD1. Germline values: CDR1 SQVTM, CDR2 ANQGSEA. The CDR3 runs to 14 residues. V dropped 4 bases and J dropped 3; count of bases not matched to a gene: 9. The CDR3 DNA follows: TGCAGCGTTGCCGGGACAGCCCCCTACTACGAGCAGTACTTC. This translates into CSVAGTAPYYEQYF.

This clone was counted between two and nine times. The chain joins TRBV28 to TRBJ1-1, with 8 bases aligning to TRBD1. CDR1 and CDR2 (germline): MDHEN, SYDVKM. This CDR3 is built from 13 residues. V dropped 3 bases and J dropped 6; count of bases not matched to a gene: 3. CDR3 in DNA: TGTGCCAGCAGTTTGCCAGGGGGCGCTGAAGCTTTCTTT. Translating it yields CASSLPGGAEAFF.

This clone was seen only once. The chain combines TRBV19 with TRBJ2-7; 12 positions agree with TRBD2. Trimming at V came to 5 bases and at J to 2 bases, leaving 4 bases not matched to a gene. The CDR3 spans 15 residues. Germline CDR1 and CDR2: LNHDA and SQIVND (reference sequence). CDR3 coding DNA: TGTGCCAGTAGTCCAGGACTAGCGGGAACCTACGAGCAGTACTTC. This codes for CASSPGLAGTYEQYF.

The V gene is TRBV19, the J gene TRBJ1-2, with D unresolved. Trimming removed 8 bases from V and 3 bases from J, with 4 bases in between. CDR3 length: 10 residues. Germline V gene sequence: CDR1 LNHDA, CDR2 SQIVND (reference sequence). CDR3: CASFDYGYTF. The CDR3, as DNA: TGTGCCAGTTTCGACTATGGCTACACCTTC. Filled out from reference TRBV19 and TRBJ1-2, the complete variable domain reads DGGITQSPKYLFRKEGQNVTLSCEQNLNHDAMYWYRQDPGQGLRLIYYSQIVNDFQKGDIAEGYSVSREKKESFPLTVTSAQKNPTAFYLCASFDYGYTFGSGTRLTVV.

As concerns this clone: Other DNA sequences in the same sample also yield this CDR3. Here the CDR3 reads CASSLSGTGELFF. The CDR3 DNA follows: TGTGCCAGCAGCTTATCCGGCACCGGGGAGCTGTTTTTT. The chain links TRBV11-2 to TRBJ2-2, with unresolved D. V lost 2 bases and J 4 bases, leaving 5 bases between the germline ends. The CDR3 runs to 13 residues. Per germline, CDR1 SGHAT and CDR2 FQNNGV. The entire variable domain, with the rest obtained from reference TRBV11-2 and TRBJ2-2, is as follows: EAGVAQSPRYKIIEKRQSVAFWCNPISGHATLYWYQQILGQGPKLLIQFQNNGVVDDSQLPKDRFSAERLKGVDSTLKIQPAKLEDSAVYLCASSLSGTGELFFGEGSRLTVL.

The rearrangement links TRBV3-1 (or the pseudogene TRBV3-2) to TRBJ2-5; TRBD1 agrees at 8 bases. The V gene end was trimmed by 1 base and the J gene end by 1 base; junction bases not matched to a gene: 2. CDR1 LGHDT and CDR2 YNNKEL come from the germline V gene (reference sequence). The CDR3 length is 15 residues. CDR3 protein: CASSQVTGGQETQYF. The CDR3 nucleotides are TGTGCCAGCAGCCAAGTTACAGGGGGCCAAGAGACCCAGTACTTC.

CDR3 nucleotides: TGTGCCAGCAGCCCCCGGGGGGGGGCGTCTTTAGATACGCAGTATTTT. As protein: CASSPRGGASLDTQYF. V and J are TRBV7-6 and TRBJ2-3; 8 bases line up with TRBD2. The CDR3 runs to 16 residues. J was trimmed by 5 bases and V by 5 bases; bases with no gene match: 12. Germline CDR1 and CDR2: SGHVS and FNYEAQ.

The genes are TRBV6-5 and TRBJ1-2; 7 positions match TRBD1. Germline CDR1 and CDR2: MNHEY and SVGAGI. This CDR3 is 12 amino acids long. J lost 2 bases, V lost 6 bases, and 0 bases had no gene match. CDR3 sequence reads: CASRTGNYGYTF. The CDR3, as DNA: TGTGCCAGCAGGACAGGGAACTATGGCTACACCTTC.

This chain connects TRBV3-1 (or the pseudogene TRBV3-2) to TRBJ2-5; D gene ambiguous. V was cut by 1 base and J by 4 bases, with 4 bases left in between. CDR3 length: 12 residues. The germline V gene encodes CDR1 LGHDT and CDR2 YNNKEL (reference sequence). This chain's CDR3 is CASSQGRETQYF. DNA for the CDR3: TGTGCCAGCAGCCAAGGTAGAGAGACCCAGTACTTC.

This chain uses TRBV5-4 with TRBJ2-7; a weak D match, TRBD2 (6 bases). V was pared by 0 bases and J by 5 bases, with 15 bases between. The CDR3 consists of 15 residues. CDR1 is SGHNT and CDR2 is YYREEE in the germline V gene (reference sequence). The DNA of the CDR3 is TGTGCCAGCAGCTTGGGTATTAGCGGAGGGGACGAGCAGTACTTC. It encodes CASSLGISGGDEQYF.

The V gene is TRBV3-1 (or the pseudogene TRBV3-2), the J gene TRBJ1-1, with TRBD1 identical over 11 bases. J gave up 3 bases and V 4 bases, and 4 bases lay outside the gene matches. The V gene's germline CDR1 is LGHDT and CDR2 YNNKEL (reference sequence). This CDR3 spans 15 amino acids. DNA of the CDR3: TGTGCCAGCAGCCGAGGGACAGGGGGGGACACTGAAGCTTTCTTT. Translating it yields CASSRGTGGDTEAFF.

The genes are TRBV5-1 and TRBJ1-1; D is uncertain. Looked up from germline, CDR1 is SGHRS and CDR2 is YFSETQ. There are 16 residues in the CDR3. The V gene lost 0 bases and the J gene lost 3 bases, with 15 bases spanning the gap. This CDR3 is CASSLADLGTDTEAFF. CDR3 DNA sequence: TGCGCCAGCAGCTTGGCTGATCTGGGCACGGACACTGAAGCTTTCTTT.

The gene calls are TRBV7-9 and TRBJ1-6, with a weak D call TRBD1 (6 bases). The CDR3 contains 18 residues. The germline gives CDR1 SEHNR, CDR2 FQNEAQ (reference sequence). V lost 5 bases and J lost 5, with 22 bases in between. DNA of the CDR3: TGTGCCAGCAGCCTAAGTTATATCGACCGGGACAATAATTCACCCCTCCACTTT. Its protein is CASSLSYIDRDNNSPLHF.

The chain recombines TRBV5-1 with TRBJ2-1, with 10 bases matching TRBD2. Trimming took 3 bases from V and 7 from J; bases not matched to a gene: 7. Germline CDR1 reads SGHRS; CDR2 reads YFSETQ. This CDR3 region has 15 residues. CDR3 in amino acids: CASSSPSGSSNEQFF. CDR3 nucleotide sequence: TGCGCCAGCAGCTCTCCTAGCGGGAGCTCAAATGAGCAGTTCTTC. The full variable domain, completed using reference TRBV5-1 and TRBJ2-1, is KAGVTQTPRYLIKTRGQQVTLSCSPISGHRSVSWYQQTPGQGLQFLFEYFSETQRNKGNFPGRFSGRQFSNSRSEMNVSTLELGDSALYLCASSSPSGSSNEQFFGPGTRLTVL.

As regards this clone: Its ends do not fully match the called genes, so a read error is possible. The chain recombines TRBV2 with TRBJ1-2, with 9 bases fitting TRBD1. The germline V gene has CDR1 SNHLY and CDR2 FYNNEI. There are 10 residues in the CDR3. The CDR3 spells CASGRDRASF. In nucleotides, the CDR3 is TGTGCCAGTGGCCGGGACAGGGCGAGCTTC.